What follows describes a single TCR beta chain. Other nucleotide sequences in the sample specify the same CDR3. The CDR3 is made up of 16 amino acids. The ends lost 6 bases at V and 3 bases at J; junction bases unmatched: 5. CDR1 and CDR2 from the germline V gene are KGHSH and LQKENI. Original processing methods: Estimates of nucleated cell counts were drawn from the amplification of reference gene primers. Only in-frame clones appear in the TCRdb table, and some are missing; sequencing was by immunoSEQ multiplex PCR. V and J calls and clone size follow that table, whereas D and trimming were derived from the DNA. This table has 35,000 to 50,000 clones, approximately 85% appearing once. This entry is derived from a study of blood T cell repertoires in COVID-19. Study context: Acute and convalescent COVID-19 samples came from the United States, Italy and Spain. T cells, B-cell-depleted T cells, or PBMCs supplied cDNA or gDNA.

Sequenced input: peripheral blood. The V and J genes are TRBV18 and TRBJ2-5; 15 bases fit TRBD2. The clonotype was recovered from a man between 60 and 75 years old with acute or convalescent COVID-19. The CDR3 region is CASSPGTSGRKETQYF. CDR3 sequence (DNA): TGTGCCAGCTCTCCGGGGACTAGCGGGAGGAAAGAGACCCAGTACTTC. The whole variable domain, remainder taken from reference TRBV18 and TRBJ2-5, is NAGVMQNPRHLVRRRGQEARLRCSPMKGHSHVYWYRQLPEEGLKFMVYLQKENIIDESGMPKERFSAEFPKEGPSILRIQQVVRGDSAAYFCASSPGTSGRKETQYFGPGTRLLVL.